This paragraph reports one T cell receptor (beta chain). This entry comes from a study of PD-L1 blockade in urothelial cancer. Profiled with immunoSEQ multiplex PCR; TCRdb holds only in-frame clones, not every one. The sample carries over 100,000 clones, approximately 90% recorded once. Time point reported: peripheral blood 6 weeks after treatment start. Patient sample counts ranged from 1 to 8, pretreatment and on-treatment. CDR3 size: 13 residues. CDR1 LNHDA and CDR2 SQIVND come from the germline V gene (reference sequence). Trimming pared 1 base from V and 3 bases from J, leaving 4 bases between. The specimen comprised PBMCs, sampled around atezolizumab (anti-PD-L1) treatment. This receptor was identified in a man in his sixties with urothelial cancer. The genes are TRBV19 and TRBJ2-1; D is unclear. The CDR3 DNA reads TGTGCCAGTAGTATAGGTAGCTACAATGAGCAGTTCTTC. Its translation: CASSIGSYNEQFF.